One and the same sample provided the 3 T cell receptor beta chains below, sequenced in a study of cytomegalovirus exposure and HLA in healthy donors. The protocol was immunoSEQ multiplex PCR, while the TCRdb copy is restricted to in-frame clones and leaves out a portion. The sample includes about 180,000 clones, about 85% seen only once; the top ten take approximately 15%. Sequenced material: PBMCs. These receptors were taken from a man aged 18 to 29 in good health and CMV-seropositive.

CDR3 loop: CSVGDRGSAAVGGYTF. DNA for the CDR3: TGCAGCGTTGGGGACAGGGGCTCCGCGGCGGTTGGTGGCTACACCTTC. The rearrangement joins TRBV29-1 to TRBJ1-2; 10 bases are shared with TRBD1. Germline V gene data show CDR1 as SQVTM and CDR2 as ANQGSEA. CDR3 size: 16 residues. J lost 7 bases, V lost 4 bases, and 15 bases had no gene match.

V and J are TRBV11-3 and TRBJ2-5; a possible D gene is TRBD1 (6 bases). Trimming pared 1 base from V and 1 base from J, leaving 10 bases between. This CDR3 has 15 residues. Germline V gives CDR1 SGHNT, CDR2 YENEEA. CDR3 residues: CASSLGGQLQETQYF. In DNA form, the CDR3 reads TGTGCCAGCAGCTTAGGTGGACAGCTCCAAGAGACCCAGTACTTC.

V and J are TRBV28 and TRBJ2-4, with a weak D call TRBD2 (7 bases). Germline V gene lookup returns CDR1 MDHEN and CDR2 SYDVKM. There are 16 residues in the CDR3. The V and J ends lost 8 bases and 0 bases respectively, with 17 bases between them. CDR3 coding DNA: TGTGCCAGCGCGGGGGCGACCCCTCTAGCCAAAAACATTCAGTACTTC. This gives the protein CASAGATPLAKNIQYF.